This T cell receptor (beta chain) came from a study of metastatic and nonmetastatic thyroid tumors (dated by TCRdb to 2020 to 2021). The study in broad terms: Repertoires were compared across peripheral blood and tumor or nodule tissue samples from malignant and benign thyroid patients. The research as a whole found: In both blood and tumor samples, malignant tumors were reported to have significantly higher TCR beta diversity than benign nodules.

Library prep was done by PCR. Sequencer: Illumina HiSeq 4000. High-throughput sequencing was used to profile the CDR3 region of the TCR beta-chain in every patient. Per the source publication's procedure: The researchers built a classifier to tell apart papillary thyroid cancer patients with distant metastasis, based on CDR3 differences among clinicopathological groups. The Shannon index was used to measure repertoire diversity, and the Morisita-Horn index was used to measure how similar tumor and blood repertoires were. TCRdb trimmed public reads at Q25 via fastp, called clones via MiXCR and kept in-frame beta chains. The V and J calls reflect TCRdb's pipeline rather than the authors' work. Recorded for this sample are roughly 81,000 clones; over 8.5% of them occurred a single time. Together, the top ten hold under 9% of the sample. No patient had received any treatment before thyroid surgery. Using T-cell receptor beta sequencing, the researchers looked back retrospectively at clinical samples from patients, gathered between about 2012 and 2019.

The germline V gene supplies CDR1 SNHLY and CDR2 FYNNEI. V lost 7 bases and J lost 5 bases; the stretch between them is 14 bases long. The CDR3 sequence holds 13 residues, the cysteine and phenylalanine included. Just the 39-base CDR3 DNA is kept, in frame starting at base 1. At least ten counts were recorded for this clone. Its binding antigen is unknown. No qualities accompany the bases; no much larger clone lies one base away. The sample holds other DNA sequences that translate to the same CDR3. The sequencing input was blood. The chain employs TRBV2 and TRBJ2-5; the D gene identity is not certain. The clonotype originates from a female donor with papillary thyroid cancer or a benign thyroid nodule (not recorded which). Some clones in this sample may be carry-over from other donors' samples. The bases read TGTGCCAGCATCTTGAGAACCGGGGAGACCCAGTACTTC. Its protein reads: CASILRTGETQYF.